This entry describes one TCR beta chain. This sample also contains other DNA sequences that code for the same CDR3. J lost 4 bases, V lost 1 base, and 1 base had no gene match. Per germline, CDR1 SGHTA and CDR2 FQGTGA. This CDR3 has 15 amino acids. Original handling: The authors estimated nucleated cell counts from reference gene primer amplification. The repertoire was sequenced with immunoSEQ multiplex PCR; TCRdb's copy has only in-frame clones and lacks some. For V, J and clone size, that table is used; D and trimming come from the DNA. In the table there are 450,000 or so clones, about 90% of which are singletons. The data stem from a study of blood T cell repertoires in COVID-19.

Input material: PBMCs or T cells enriched from blood (not recorded which). This receptor was obtained from a man aged 18 to 30 who had recovered from COVID-19. The V gene is TRBV7-3, the J gene TRBJ2-1; 10 bases are a match to TRBD1. Here the CDR3 reads CASSLRQGAYNEQFF. CDR3 DNA: TGTGCCAGCAGCTTAAGACAGGGGGCATACAATGAGCAGTTCTTC.